The TCR beta chain described here comes from a study of cytomegalovirus exposure and HLA in healthy donors. Findings and limits, study-wide: The listing of about 150 TCR beta chains classed them as cytomegalovirus-associated. HLA alleles showed associations with 16,951 TCR beta sequences in a later analysis, at a 0.05 false discovery rate.

Primers for the PCR totalled 60 Vbeta and 13 Jbeta. Libraries were prepared by immunoSEQ multiplex PCR; TCRdb keeps only in-frame clonotypes and omits some of them. The sample lists 85,000 to 130,000 clones; 82% were seen once. Trimming cost V 5 bases and J 4 bases, with 14 bases left between them. Germline V CDR1 and CDR2: SGHTA, FQGNSA. There are 14 residues in the CDR3. In the case of this clone: The target antigen is unknown.

The chain couples TRBV7-2 to TRBJ1-1; D not resolved. The sample was PBMCs. This TCR came from a man aged 45-65 years in good health and CMV-seronegative. The CDR3 here is CASSRDRGLTEAFF. CDR3 nucleotides: TGTGCCAGCAGCCGAGATCGGGGTCTCACTGAAGCTTTCTTT. The entire variable domain, with the rest obtained from reference TRBV7-2 and TRBJ1-1, is as follows: GAGVSQSPSNKVTEKGKDVELRCDPISGHTALYWYRQSLGQGLEFLIYFQGNSAPDKSGLPSDRFSAERTGGSVSTLTIQRTQQEDSAVYLCASSRDRGLTEAFFGQGTRLTVV.